This TCR beta chain was sequenced during a study of shared clonotypes between healthy human individuals. Clones were sequenced by immunoSEQ multiplex PCR, and TCRdb holds only the in-frame ones, with some missing. The sample includes more than 200,000 clones, about 69% seen only once; the top ten take approximately 10%. CDR3 length: 14 residues. V was pared by 0 bases and J by 3 bases, with 9 bases between. CDR1 is LNHNV and CDR2 is YYDKDF in the germline V gene (reference sequence). The rearrangement joins TRBV15 to TRBJ2-7; weak D call: TRBD1 (5 bases). Sequencing used memory CD4+ T cells sorted from blood. As for subset: CD45RA-negative fraction. This TCR came from a man younger than 40 in good health. The CDR3 DNA follows: TGTGCCACCAGCAGAGATCTCCAGGGCTACGAGCAGTACTTC. Its protein product is CATSRDLQGYEQYF.